Given below is one T cell receptor beta chain in context. Random hexamers were used to reverse transcribe an amount of about 0.45 to 1 ug RNA. TCR beta CDR3 was amplified by immunoSEQ covering 54 Vbeta and 13 Jbeta. TCRdb recomputed calls from the immunoSEQ multiplex PCR reads with MiXCR, one row per CDR3 protein. Counted here are 100,000 to 150,000 distinct CDR3 sequences, about 96% occurring once; the ten biggest clones make up roughly 0.13%. This sample is part of a study of CD8 T cells in Susac syndrome. Germline V gene data show CDR1 as LNHDA and CDR2 as SQIVND (reference sequence). CDR3 size: 13 residues. Trimming took off 7 bases at V and 7 bases at J, with 14 bases between the two ends.

This clonotype was obtained from a human donor in good health. The sample consisted of CD4+ T cells from PBMCs. The chain combines TRBV19 with TRBJ2-1; D is perhaps TRBD2 (6 bases). CDR3 amino acids: CASTRTRGNEQFF. In nucleotides, the CDR3 is TGTGCCAGTACCCGAACACGGGGGAATGAGCAGTTCTTC.